A single sample is the source of the 27 T cell receptor beta chains below, sequenced in a study of blood T cells in healthy people across ages. A second PCR, run for roughly 7 to 11 cycles, used a sample-barcoded 5' primer plus a J-beta primer mix. TCRdb re-called the 5' RACE reads through MiXCR, storing one row per CDR3 protein. Seen here are about 760,000 distinct CDR3 sequences, about 25% observed once, and the top ten hold 9.4%. These same records also appear under a second study, on T cells of mothers and their children.

Sequenced input: blood. The receptors stem from a boy between 10 and 17 years old in good health.

This clonotype was counted between two and nine times. This sequence joins TRBV29-1 and TRBJ2-3, with 7 nucleotides matching TRBD1. The junction had 5 bases not matched to a gene; V was cut back by 7 bases and J by 1 base. CDR1 and CDR2 (germline): SQVTM, ANQGSEA. CDR3 length equals 13 residues. DNA of the CDR3: TGCAGCGGTCGTACAGGGGGCACAGATACGCAGTATTTT. Amino acid sequence: CSGRTGGTDTQYF.

This chain joins TRBV6-6 and TRBJ2-1; D call uncertain. V was trimmed by 6 bases and J by 2 bases, leaving 14 bases between them. Germline V lookup: CDR1 MNHNY, CDR2 SVGAGI (reference sequence). The CDR3 has 15 amino acids. Here the CDR3 DNA reads TGTGCCAGCAGCCATTCCACCCAGGCCTACAATGAGCAGTTCTTC. Protein sequence: CASSHSTQAYNEQFF.

This clonotype was seen more than once but under ten times. This rearrangement joins TRBV20-1 to TRBJ1-2, with 7 bases identical to TRBD1. CDR1 and CDR2 from the germline V gene are DFQATT and SNEGSKA (reference sequence). This CDR3 is 14 amino acids long. After removal of 0 bases from V and 8 bases from J, the junction contained 9 bases not matched to a gene. The CDR3 region is CSARDDRGRVGYTF. The CDR3 DNA sequence: TGCAGTGCTAGAGATGATAGGGGGCGGGTAGGCTACACCTTC.

This rearrangement joins TRBV5-1 to TRBJ2-5; TRBD1 might be the D (6 bases). The DNA matches TRBJ2-7 better at its end, which makes the J call doubtful. Germline CDR1 reads SGHRS; CDR2 reads YFSETQ. This CDR3 is 14 amino acids long. CDR3 nucleotides: TGCGCCAGCAGCGCGGACAGCTCCTCCTACGAGCAGTACTTC. Its translation: CASSADSSSYEQYF.

The V and J genes are TRBV14 and TRBJ1-2; no firm D call. Germline V gives CDR1 SGHDN, CDR2 FVKESK. This CDR3 is 13 amino acids long. V was clipped by 1 base and J by 4 bases, with 7 bases between them. The DNA of the CDR3 is TGTGCCAGCAGCCAAGTTGTCGGCTATGGCTACACCTTC. Encoded protein: CASSQVVGYGYTF.

The table lists this clonotype with a few counts. J is TRBJ1-1 and V is TRBV13; D might be TRBD1 (6 bases). The CDR3 loop spans 16 amino acids. Germline lookup yields CDR1 PRHDT and CDR2 FYEKMQ (reference sequence). V lost 5 bases to trimming and J lost 0 bases, with 16 bases between them. CDR3 in amino acids: CASSPLNDRLNTEAFF. The DNA of the CDR3 is TGTGCCAGCAGCCCCCTGAATGACAGGTTGAACACTGAAGCTTTCTTT.

The rearrangement uses TRBV28 and TRBJ2-5, with 10 bases aligning to TRBD1. The CDR3 runs to 17 residues. V lost 5 bases and J lost 4; bases outside the gene matches: 13. CDR1 and CDR2 from the germline V gene are MDHEN and SYDVKM. In DNA, the CDR3 is TGTGCCAGCAGTCCCATCGACAGGGGGCAGTTAGGAGAGACCCAGTACTTC. Protein product: CASSPIDRGQLGETQYF.

This clonotype showed up many times. The chain carries TRBV9 and TRBJ2-3; no firm D call. Germline V gives CDR1 SGDLS, CDR2 YYNGEE. The V and J ends lost 0 bases and 2 bases respectively, with 1 base between them. The CDR3 is 12 amino acids. CDR3 sequence reads: CASSVDTDTQYF. The CDR3 DNA reads TGTGCCAGCAGCGTAGACACAGATACGCAGTATTTT.

This clonotype came up a few times. Written as DNA, the CDR3 is TGTGCCAGCAGCTTTTTTTTGGGGGCGCCCTACGAGCAGTACTTC. Translation: CASSFFLGAPYEQYF. The genes are TRBV7-3 and TRBJ2-7; a possible D gene is TRBD1 (6 bases). V lost 3 bases to trimming and J lost 2 bases, with 14 bases between them. The CDR3 runs 15 residues. Germline V lookup: CDR1 SGHTA, CDR2 FQGTGA.

This clonotype was detected a few times. The chain's CDR3 is CASLNPRTALGEQYF. The CDR3 bases are TGTGCCAGCCTGAACCCCCGGACGGCCTTGGGCGAGCAGTACTTC. The chain combines TRBV6-2 or TRBV6-3 with TRBJ2-5, with D uncertain. The J call is doubtful: the DNA matches TRBJ2-7 better. Per germline, CDR1 MNHEY and CDR2 SVGEGT. This CDR3 is built from 15 residues.

In this sample, this clonotype turned up a few times. The chain joins TRBV20-1 to TRBJ2-7; the match to TRBD1 covers 7 bases. V shed 0 bases and J 4 bases; nucleotides not matched to a gene: 6. The CDR3 sequence is 14 residues long. CDR1 and CDR2 (germline): DFQATT, SNEGSKA (reference sequence). CDR3 sequence reads: CSARDWDRRYEQYF. CDR3 in DNA: TGCAGTGCTAGAGATTGGGACAGACGATACGAGCAGTACTTC.

The chain recombines TRBV5-1 with TRBJ2-5; the match to TRBD2 covers 11 bases. With the DNA end fitting TRBJ2-7 better, the J assignment may be wrong. The CDR3 is made up of 14 amino acids. Germline assignment: CDR1 SGHRS and CDR2 YFSETQ. The CDR3 loop reads CASRPGLAVDEQYF. In DNA form, the CDR3 reads TGCGCCAGCAGACCGGGACTAGCGGTCGACGAGCAGTACTTC.

The rearrangement uses TRBV6-6 and TRBJ2-7, with 9 bases that match TRBD2. The CDR3 runs to 17 residues. Trimming took 0 bases from V and 3 from J; bases not matched to a gene: 9. Germline CDR1 reads MNHNY; CDR2 reads SVGAGI (reference sequence). CDR3 amino acids: CASSYSSPSGARYEQYF. The CDR3 nucleotides read TGTGCCAGCAGTTACTCTTCCCCTAGCGGGGCCCGCTACGAGCAGTACTTC.

The gene calls are TRBV7-6 and TRBJ2-6, with TRBD1 matching 10 bases. Germline values: CDR1 SGHVS, CDR2 FNYEAQ. The ends lost 5 bases at V and 4 bases at J; junction bases unmatched: 8. The CDR3 is made up of 17 amino acids. This chain's CDR3 is CASSALTGGDGANVLTF. The DNA for the CDR3 is TGTGCCAGCAGCGCCTTGACAGGGGGCGACGGGGCCAACGTCCTGACTTTC.

This clonotype showed up just a few times. The chain is built from TRBV9 and TRBJ2-3, with a possible D match to TRBD2 (6 bases). Trimming removed 4 bases from V and 0 bases from J, with 15 bases in between. Germline V gene lookup returns CDR1 SGDLS and CDR2 YYNGEE. This CDR3 contains 16 residues. CDR3 loop: CASSYSGRTSTDTQYF. DNA of the CDR3: TGTGCCAGCAGCTATTCCGGGAGAACTAGCACAGATACGCAGTATTTT. Together with reference TRBV9 and TRBJ2-3, the CDR3 gives the full variable domain: DSGVTQTPKHLITATGQRVTLRCSPRSGDLSVYWYQQSLDQGLQFLIQYYNGEERAKGNILERFSAQQFPDLHSELNLSSLELGDSALYFCASSYSGRTSTDTQYFGPGTRLTVL.

The chain is built from TRBV28 and TRBJ2-7, with 12 bases identical to TRBD2. Germline CDR1 and CDR2: MDHEN and SYDVKM. The length of the CDR3 is 19 residues. Trimming cost V 3 bases and J 2 bases; bases outside gene matches: 14. CDR3 DNA sequence: TGTGCCAGCAGTTTCCCGGGGGCTAGCGGGAGGGATTTTCCCTACGAGCAGTACTTC. It specifies CASSFPGASGRDFPYEQYF.

Points on this clonotype: The junction departs from the called germline gene at one end, perhaps through a read error. CDR3 coding DNA: TGTGCTAGCAGTCCTCGGACTAGCGGGCCAGGAGGTACGAAGACCCAGTACTTC. Residues: CASSPRTSGPGGTKTQYF. The chain employs TRBV6-2 or TRBV6-3 and TRBJ2-1, with 11 bases aligning to TRBD2. Gene TRBJ2-5 matches the end of the DNA better, so the J call may be wrong. The germline gives CDR1 MNHEY, CDR2 SVGEGT. CDR3 length: 18 residues.

The chain recombines TRBV7-2 with TRBJ2-2, with D possibly TRBD2 on 6 matching bases. This CDR3 has 14 amino acids. In germline, CDR1 is SGHTA, CDR2 FQGNSA. Between the trimmed V and J ends, which lost 1 base and 7 bases, there was a span of 10 bases. The CDR3 spells CASSLVEGFGELFF. CDR3 DNA: TGTGCCAGCAGCTTAGTGGAGGGGTTCGGGGAGCTGTTTTTT.

The V and J genes are TRBV2 and TRBJ2-5, with TRBD1 matching over 8 bases. The CDR3 covers 15 residues. In germline, CDR1 is SNHLY, CDR2 FYNNEI. V gave up 6 bases and J gave up 0 bases; unmatched junction bases: 6. CDR3 region: CASSGNRGNQETQYF. The CDR3 DNA reads as TGTGCCAGCAGCGGGAACAGGGGGAACCAAGAGACCCAGTACTTC. Using reference TRBV2 and TRBJ2-5 for the parts outside the CDR3, the full variable domain is EPEVTQTPSHQVTQMGQEVILRCVPISNHLYFYWYRQILGQKVEFLVSFYNNEISEKSEIFDDQFSVERPDGSNFTLKIRSTKLEDSAMYFCASSGNRGNQETQYFGPGTRLLVL.

This clonotype has more than one count but fewer than ten. The junction differs from germline at one of its ends, possibly a read error. The chain uses TRBV5-6 and TRBJ2-1; 10 positions match TRBD1. CDR1 is SGHDT and CDR2 is YYEEEE in the germline V gene. This CDR3 spans 14 amino acids. CDR3 sequence (DNA): TGTGCCAGCAGCTTCGGGACAGGGGACAATGAGCGGTTCTTC. Its translation: CASSFGTGDNERFF.

Note on this clonotype: The junction differs from germline at one of its ends, possibly a read error. The chain links TRBV10-3 to TRBJ1-3; D not certain. CDR1 and CDR2 (germline): ENHRY, SYGVKD. This CDR3 is 13 amino acids long. CDR3 sequence: CAIKPSSGNTIYF. CDR3 nucleotides: TGTGCAATCAAACCGAGCTCTGGAAACACCATATACTTT.

The CDR3 sequence is CASSPGAGRGDEQFF. For the CDR3, the DNA is TGTGCCAGCAGCCCGGGAGCGGGCAGAGGCGATGAGCAGTTCTTC. The chain recombines TRBV3-1 with TRBJ2-1; tentatively, D is TRBD2 (6 bases). Per germline, CDR1 LGHDT and CDR2 YNNKEL (reference sequence). Trimming pared 4 bases from V and 8 bases from J, leaving 18 bases between. The CDR3 has 15 amino acids.

The genes are TRBV5-1 and TRBJ1-2; 7 nucleotides align to TRBD1. J gave up 4 bases and V 7 bases, and 7 bases lay outside the gene matches. Per germline, CDR1 SGHRS and CDR2 YFSETQ. This CDR3 contains 13 residues. The CDR3 loop reads CASSATGTYGYTF. In DNA, the CDR3 is TGCGCCAGCTCTGCGACAGGGACCTATGGCTACACCTTC.

The chain joins TRBV6-6 to TRBJ2-7; D call uncertain. In germline, CDR1 is MNHNY, CDR2 SVGAGI (reference sequence). CDR3 length: 11 amino acids. V was pared by 4 bases and J by 6 bases, with 7 bases between. CDR3 region: CASSWNGEQYF. In nucleotides, the CDR3 is TGTGCCAGCAGTTGGAATGGCGAGCAGTACTTC.

Only a few counts were recorded for this clonotype. The chain has TRBV6-5 and TRBJ2-1; D possibly uses TRBD1 or TRBD2 (5 bases each). There are 15 residues in the CDR3. V lost 2 bases and J 6 bases, leaving 14 bases between the germline ends. CDR1 MNHEY and CDR2 SVGAGI come from the germline V gene. The CDR3 nucleotides read TGTGCCAGCAGTTACGGGGCCATAACTAGCAATGAGCAGTTCTTC. It yields the protein CASSYGAITSNEQFF.

This clonotype was recorded once. The chain recombines TRBV6-5 with TRBJ1-1, with D maybe TRBD1 (5 bases). The CDR3 sequence is 17 residues long. V was pared by 6 bases and J by 0 bases, with 20 bases between. From germline, CDR1 is MNHEY and CDR2 SVGAGI. The CDR3 region is CASSQGPPGSMNTEAFF. The CDR3 nucleotides read TGTGCCAGCAGCCAGGGCCCCCCTGGCAGCATGAACACTGAAGCTTTCTTT.

This clonotype turned up a few times. This chain connects TRBV29-1 to TRBJ1-1; tentative D call: TRBD1 (5 bases). The CDR3 covers 11 residues. V shed 4 bases and J shed 3 bases, with 6 bases lying between them. Germline CDR1 and CDR2: SQVTM and ANQGSEA. CDR3 sequence (DNA): TGCAGCGTTGGGGGGGACACTGAAGCTTTCTTT. Encoded protein: CSVGGDTEAFF.